This TCR beta chain was identified during a study of blood T cell repertoires in COVID-19 (dated by TCRdb to the early 2020s). Looking at the study overall: Samples covering the acute and convalescent phases of COVID-19 were provided by collaborators in the United States, Italy and Spain. The material from the prospective study consisted of cDNA or gDNA derived from T cells, B-cell-depleted T cells, or PBMCs. The dataset comprised deeply sampled blood TCRbeta repertoires from subjects exposed to, actively infected with, or recovered from COVID-19. The repertoires were released in a freely available public database meant as a resource for research on the immune response to SARS-CoV-2. The samples were drawn from two sources: the first 160 participants of the ongoing ImmuneRACE study, and 1,000 to 1,500 subjects contributed by 6 global collaborators. A de-identified subject ID, COVID-19 status, age in years and sex were almost always included in the sample metadata. HLA class I and class II types, where available, came from metadata supplied by the sample provider rather than from assay-based typing. General conclusions and limits of the study: Clinical and demographic metadata were provided uncurated, with the amount varying by source and participant.

TCRbeta CDR3 regions were amplified from genomic DNA using the immunoSEQ Assay, a bias-controlled multiplex PCR. The study's processing was this. The number of nucleated cells in each sample was estimated from the amplification of reference gene primers within the assay. Sequence reads were collapsed and filtered to measure the absolute abundance of every unique TCRbeta CDR3 rearrangement. For each sample, productive Simpson clonality was calculated as the square root of Simpson's diversity index over productive rearrangements. TCRdb stores this immuneACCESS table with in-frame sequences only. Part of the clones is absent; in the studies checked, under half of the shortfall reflects unresolved V genes, and no reason is known for the rest. That table gives V, J and clone size, and the DNA gave D and trimming. Counted in this sample were 300,000 to 350,000 clones; over 70% of them appeared once. The ten largest make up about 5% of the sample.

Note on this clone: Its antigen has not been determined. No base qualities exist here, and no much larger clone lies one base off it.

Sequences SNHLY (CDR1) and FYNNEI (CDR2) are obtained from the germline V gene. V and J are trimmed by 11 bases and 3 bases, and the gene matches miss 12 bases of the junction. Including the terminal cysteine and phenylalanine, the CDR3 comprises 15 residues. Just CDR3 DNA is preserved here, 45 bases in frame from base 1. Participants in the prospective study were aged about 18 to 90 years, lived in approximately 26 United States geographic areas, and enrolled through a virtual design. In the prospective study, cohorts were assigned on the basis of participant-reported clinical history obtained from a screening survey and a study questionnaire. Recovered participants in ImmuneRACE Cohort 3 were defined by two consecutive negative NP/OP PCR tests, clearance by a healthcare professional, or resolution of symptoms. In the prospective study, whole blood, serum and a nasopharyngeal or oropharyngeal swab were collected from each participant by mobile phlebotomists. Participants in the prospective study had the option to provide additional blood draws and questionnaires over a roughly 2-month period. Prospective study blood samples were shipped either frozen or at room temperature before DNA extraction.

Material: PBMCs or T cells enriched from blood (not recorded which). This receptor was identified in a man in his thirties or forties who had recovered from COVID-19. Recombination linked TRBV2 to TRBJ2-3; TRBD2 lines up with 9 middle nucleotides. The CDR3 region reads CACTGAGGATDTQYF. Here is the DNA: TGTGCCTGCACTGGAGCGGGGGGTGCAACAGATACGCAGTATTTT.